Presented here are 2 T cell receptor beta chains from one specimen sequenced in a study of T-cell reconstitution after alpha-beta-depleted transplantation in children. Using unique molecular identifiers, the investigators prepared the TCRbeta library. Using its own MiXCR run on the PCR reads, TCRdb lists one record per CDR3 protein. Of a few hundred thousand distinct CDR3 sequences in the sample, around 10% were seen once. The sequencing here drew on PBMCs, taken before TCRalphabeta/CD19-depleted stem cell transplant. The receptor set was obtained from a boy less than two years old with acute myeloid leukemia, due to receive a stem cell transplant.

Many counts were recorded for this clonotype. The V call is TRBV12-3 or TRBV12-4, the J call TRBJ1-4, with unresolved D. Trimming shortened V by 2 bases and J by 8 bases, and 12 bases separated the two germline ends. This CDR3 region has 14 residues. The CDR3, as DNA: TGTGCCAGCAGTTTATCTCCCGGGAGCGAAAAACTGTTTTTT. It codes for CASSLSPGSEKLFF.

This clonotype was found many times. V and J are TRBV10-3 and TRBJ2-3; the D gene is possibly TRBD1 (6 bases). This CDR3 region has 14 residues. V was shortened by 7 bases and J by 4 bases, with 15 bases between the two germline ends. Germline V gene lookup returns CDR1 ENHRY and CDR2 SYGVKD. Written as DNA, the CDR3 is TGTGCCATCACCCTCGCGCAGGGGTCAGATACGCAGTATTTT. Translation gives CAITLAQGSDTQYF.